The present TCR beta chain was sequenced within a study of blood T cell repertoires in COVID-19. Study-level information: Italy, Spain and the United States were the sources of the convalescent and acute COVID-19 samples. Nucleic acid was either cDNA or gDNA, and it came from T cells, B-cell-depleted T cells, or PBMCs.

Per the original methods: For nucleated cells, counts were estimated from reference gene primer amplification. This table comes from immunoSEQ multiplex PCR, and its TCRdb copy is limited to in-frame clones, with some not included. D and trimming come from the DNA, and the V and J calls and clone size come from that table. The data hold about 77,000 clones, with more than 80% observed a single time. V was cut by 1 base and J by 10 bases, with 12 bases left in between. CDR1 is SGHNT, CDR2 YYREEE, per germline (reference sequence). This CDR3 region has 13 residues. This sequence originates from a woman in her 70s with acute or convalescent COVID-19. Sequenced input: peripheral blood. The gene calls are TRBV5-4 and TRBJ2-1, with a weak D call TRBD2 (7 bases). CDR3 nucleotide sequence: TGTGCCAGCAGCTTGCGGGGGGCGGGGGAGCAGTTCTTC. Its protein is CASSLRGAGEQFF.